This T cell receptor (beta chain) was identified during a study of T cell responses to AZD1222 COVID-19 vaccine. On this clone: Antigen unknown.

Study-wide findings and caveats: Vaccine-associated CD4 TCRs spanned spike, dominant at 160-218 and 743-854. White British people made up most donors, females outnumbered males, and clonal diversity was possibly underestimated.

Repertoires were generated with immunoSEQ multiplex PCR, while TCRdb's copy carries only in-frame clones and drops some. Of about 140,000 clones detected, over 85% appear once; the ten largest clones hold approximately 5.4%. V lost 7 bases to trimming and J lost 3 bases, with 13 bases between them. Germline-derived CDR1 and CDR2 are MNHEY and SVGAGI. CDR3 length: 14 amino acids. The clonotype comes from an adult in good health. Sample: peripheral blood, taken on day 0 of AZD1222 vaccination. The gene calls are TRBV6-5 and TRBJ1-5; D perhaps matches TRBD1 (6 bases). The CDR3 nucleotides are TGTGCCAGCAATCCACAGGGCTCCAATCAGCCCCAGCATTTT. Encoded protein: CASNPQGSNQPQHF.